Each of the 10 T cell receptor beta chains below was sequenced from the same sample in a study of OX40 agonist ivuxolimab in advanced cancers. The assay was immunoSEQ multiplex PCR, and TCRdb's table has in-frame clones only and misses some. The sample has roughly 57,000 clones; roughly 84% are singletons. This sample comprised CD4+ or CD8+ T cells sorted from blood, obtained in a trial of the OX40 agonist ivuxolimab. These receptors were collected from an adult with an advanced solid tumor such as melanoma, head and neck, liver or kidney cancer.

The chain is built from TRBV5-5 and TRBJ1-4; no firm D call. The CDR3 covers 15 residues. CDR1 is SGHKS and CDR2 is YYEKEE in the germline V gene (reference sequence). Trimming took off 2 bases at V and 0 bases at J, with 8 bases between the two ends. In nucleotides, the CDR3 is TGTGCCAGCAGCTTTGGGGATGCAACTAATGAAAAACTGTTTTTT. It is translated as CASSFGDATNEKLFF. The variable domain in full, with the rest retrieved from reference TRBV5-5 and TRBJ1-4, is DAGVTQSPTHLIKTRGQQVTLRCSPISGHKSVSWYQQVLGQGPQFIFQYYEKEERGRGNFPDRFSARQFPNYSSELNVNALLLGDSALYLCASSFGDATNEKLFFGSGTQLSVL.

The J gene is TRBJ2-1, the V gene TRBV5-1, with TRBD2 matching over 14 bases. The CDR3 totals 18 residues. With 3 bases clipped from V and 8 bases from J, the junction kept 13 bases outside the gene matches. Germline V gene sequence: CDR1 SGHRS, CDR2 YFSETQ. This chain's CDR3 is CASSSGLAGGQGWDEQFF. CDR3 coding DNA: TGCGCCAGCAGCTCCGGACTAGCGGGGGGCCAGGGCTGGGATGAGCAGTTCTTC. Supplemented by reference TRBV5-1 and TRBJ2-1, the full variable domain reads KAGVTQTPRYLIKTRGQQVTLSCSPISGHRSVSWYQQTPGQGLQFLFEYFSETQRNKGNFPGRFSGRQFSNSRSEMNVSTLELGDSALYLCASSSGLAGGQGWDEQFFGPGTRLTVL.

Worth noting for this clone: Other nucleotide sequences in the sample specify the same CDR3. The chain links TRBV7-2 to TRBJ2-5, with D perhaps TRBD1 or TRBD2 (6 bases each). Germline assignment: CDR1 SGHTA and CDR2 FQGNSA. The length of the CDR3 is 14 residues. Between the trimmed V and J ends, which lost 3 bases and 2 bases, there was a span of 10 bases. In nucleotides, the CDR3 is TGTGCCAGCAGCTTTCGGGGGCGACAAGAGACCCAGTACTTC. Translating it yields CASSFRGRQETQYF. Supplemented by reference TRBV7-2 and TRBJ2-5, the full variable domain reads GAGVSQSPSNKVTEKGKDVELRCDPISGHTALYWYRQSLGQGLEFLIYFQGNSAPDKSGLPSDRFSAERTGGSVSTLTIQRTQQEDSAVYLCASSFRGRQETQYFGPGTRLLVL.

The chain employs TRBV5-5 and TRBJ1-2; 7 nucleotides align to TRBD1. From germline, CDR1 is SGHKS and CDR2 YYEKEE (reference sequence). The CDR3 has 15 amino acids. V lost 7 bases, J lost 8 bases, and 17 bases stayed unmatched. Here the CDR3 DNA reads TGTGCCAGCGGAAAGACAGGGAAGGGTCTAGTCGGCTACACCTTC. Amino acids: CASGKTGKGLVGYTF.

This chain joins TRBV6-5 and TRBJ1-1; a possible D gene is TRBD1 (5 bases). Germline V gives CDR1 MNHEY, CDR2 SVGAGI. The CDR3 runs to 12 residues. V lost 6 bases to trimming and J lost 5 bases, with 10 bases between them. The CDR3 coding sequence is TGTGCCAGCAGGGCAGGGAAAACTGAAGCTTTCTTT. This gives the protein CASRAGKTEAFF.

J is TRBJ2-3 and V is TRBV5-1, with 10 bases aligning to TRBD2. Trimming cost V 2 bases and J 2 bases; bases outside gene matches: 5. The CDR3 has 16 amino acids. CDR1 and CDR2 from the germline V gene are SGHRS and YFSETQ. The DNA of the CDR3 is TGCGCCAGCAGCTTCGGAGCGGGGGGGAACACAGATACGCAGTATTTT. The encoded protein is CASSFGAGGNTDTQYF.

This clone was recorded only once. V and J are TRBV19 and TRBJ2-7, with 13 bases lining up with TRBD2. Germline trimming cut 4 bases from V and 3 bases from J; bases unmatched to any gene: 3. This CDR3 is 15 amino acids long. In germline, CDR1 is LNHDA, CDR2 SQIVND (reference sequence). The CDR3 protein is CASSTRLAGGYEQYF. The CDR3 nucleotides read TGTGCCAGTAGTACCCGACTAGCGGGGGGCTACGAGCAGTACTTC. Variable domain in full (rest from reference TRBV19 and TRBJ2-7): DGGITQSPKYLFRKEGQNVTLSCEQNLNHDAMYWYRQDPGQGLRLIYYSQIVNDFQKGDIAEGYSVSREKKESFPLTVTSAQKNPTAFYLCASSTRLAGGYEQYFGPGTRLTVT.

This rearrangement joins TRBV5-1 to TRBJ2-5, with 9 bases matching TRBD1. The CDR3 is 16 amino acids. Trimming cost V 0 bases and J 1 base; bases outside gene matches: 4. Germline V gives CDR1 SGHRS, CDR2 YFSETQ. In DNA form, the CDR3 reads TGCGCCAGCAGCTTGGCGGGACAGGGCCCCCAAGAGACCCAGTACTTC. It yields the protein CASSLAGQGPQETQYF.

This chain joins TRBV7-9 and TRBJ1-1; 9 nucleotides align to TRBD1. CDR1 and CDR2 from the germline V gene are SEHNR and FQNEAQ (reference sequence). The V gene end was trimmed by 5 bases and the J gene end by 7 bases; junction bases not matched to a gene: 8. The length of the CDR3 is 14 residues. This chain's CDR3 is CASSDHRGQGEAFF. DNA for the CDR3: TGTGCCAGCAGCGACCACAGGGGGCAGGGTGAAGCTTTCTTT.

The chain carries TRBV4-2 and TRBJ2-3, with 10 bases identical to TRBD2. Per germline, CDR1 LGHNA and CDR2 YNFKEQ. The J segment lost 8 bases and the V segment lost 3 bases, leaving 14 bases of the junction unmatched. There are 17 residues in the CDR3. The DNA for the CDR3 is TGTGCCAGCAGCCACCGACTTGCAGCGGGGGGGCAGGGTACGCAGTATTTT. Translation: CASSHRLAAGGQGTQYF.